Listed below are T cell receptor beta chains from one sample, sequenced in a study of shared T cell receptors in the human thymus. Generated by immunoSEQ multiplex PCR, the TCRdb table keeps only in-frame clones and is missing some. The sample contains roughly 700,000 clones, approximately 87% of which appear only once. The same specimen was also included in a second study, on human thymus T cells.

Sequencing input: thymocytes. The receptors stem from a boy under two years old with a congenital heart defect. Both conserved end residues are part of each CDR3. Fields, in order: D gene, clone size, V gene, J gene, CDR3 DNA, CDR3 protein. The D gene is left open where the match is weak. Only part of the rows carry a size: once, few, many, or a class if the clone is expanded.

>.|.|TRBV28|TRBJ1-5
TGTGCCTCCGCGGGGGGGAGAGTACATCAGTACAGTCAGCCCCAGCATTTT
CASAGGRVHQYSQPQHF
>TRBD2|.|TRBV27|TRBJ2-3
TGTGCCACAAAAATAGCGGGAGGGTTCTTTCGCACAGATACGCAGTATTTT
CATKIAGGFFRTDTQYF
>TRBD1|.|TRBV4-3|TRBJ2-1
TGCGCCAGCAGCCAAGATCCCCAGGGGGCAAGTTACAATGAGCAGTTCTTC
CASSQDPQGASYNEQFF
>TRBD1|.|TRBV13|TRBJ2-7
TGTGCCAGCAGATTGGGGGGACAGGGGTCCTACGAGCAGTACTTC
CASRLGGQGSYEQYF
>.|.|TRBV2|TRBJ2-3
TGTGCCAGCAGTGAACTTCGAGGGACAGATACGCAGTATTTT
CASSELRGTDTQYF
>TRBD2|.|TRBV6-4|TRBJ2-4
TGTGCCAGGACTACCTTAGCGGGAGGGCCCTCGGCCAAAAACATTCAGTACTTC
CARTTLAGGPSAKNIQYF
>.|.|TRBV5-1|TRBJ2-7
TGCGCCAGCAGCTTTGCGTTGGGGGGCTCCTACGAGCAGTACTTC
CASSFALGGSYEQYF
>TRBD2|.|TRBV7-7|TRBJ2-1
TGTGCTAGCAGCCTACCCGGGAGGGGGAACAATGAGCAGTTCTTC
CASSLPGRGNNEQFF
>.|.|TRBV4-2|TRBJ2-5
TGTGCCAGCAGCTGCAGGGGGGAGGAGACCCAGTACTTC
CASSCRGEETQYF
>.|.|TRBV25-1|TRBJ2-7
TGTGCCAGCAGTGGGAGACAGTTCTTCTCCTCCTACGAGCAGTACTTC
CASSGRQFFSSYEQYF
>TRBD1|.|TRBV6-5|TRBJ1-2
TGTGCCAGCAGAAGCACGGGACAGGCTAACTATGGCTACACCTTC
CASRSTGQANYGYTF
>.|.|TRBV19|TRBJ1-1
TGTGCCAGTAGTATGGCACTGGACATGAACACTGAAGCTTTCTTT
CASSMALDMNTEAFF
>.|.|TRBV28|TRBJ2-7
TGTGCCAGCAACCCCAACCTAGCGCTGAGCTCCTACGAGCAGTACTTC
CASNPNLALSSYEQYF
>.|.|TRBV28|TRBJ1-2
TGTGCCAGCACCCCGGGAGGGGGGGGCTATGGCTACACCTTC
CASTPGGGGYGYTF
>.|.|TRBV4-3|TRBJ2-6
TGCGCCAGCAGCCAAGTACCCAGGGCCCACTCTGGGGCCAACGTCCTGACTTTC
CASSQVPRAHSGANVLTF
>TRBD2|.|TRBV5-5|TRBJ2-5
TGTGCCAGCAGCCCCCGGACTAGCGGGAGGATAGAAGAGACCCAGTACTTC
CASSPRTSGRIEETQYF
>.|.|TRBV7-8|TRBJ2-7
TGTGCCAGCTCCAATCACAAGATTCTACCAGCGTACGAGCAGTACTTC
CASSNHKILPAYEQYF
>TRBD1|.|TRBV7-2|TRBJ1-2
TGTGCCAGCAGCTTAAGCGACAGGGGGAGCTATGGCTACACCTTC
CASSLSDRGSYGYTF
>TRBD2|.|TRBV7-6|TRBJ2-7
TGTGCCAGCAGCTCGGGACAGGACACTAGCGGGAAAACCTACGAGCAGTACTTC
CASSSGQDTSGKTYEQYF
>.|.|TRBV7-9|TRBJ2-7
TGTGCCAGCAGCTTAGCCCGAGGGACTGATCAGTACTTC
CASSLARGTDQYF
>.|.|TRBV25-1|TRBJ2-7
TGTGCCAGCAGGGAAGGAGACTCCTACGAGCAGTACTTC
CASREGDSYEQYF
>TRBD2|.|TRBV6-1|TRBJ2-7
TGTGCCAGCAGTTTCACTAGCGGTCTCGCCTACGAGCAGTACTTC
CASSFTSGLAYEQYF
>.|few|TRBV19|TRBJ2-1
TGTGCCAGTAGACTAAAGGACCGACAGGACAATGAGCAGTTCTTC
CASRLKDRQDNEQFF
>TRBD2|.|TRBV6-5|TRBJ2-7
TGTGCCAGCAGTTACTCACTAGCGGACGAGCAGTACTTC
CASSYSLADEQYF
>TRBD1|.|TRBV5-5|TRBJ1-3
TGTGCCAGCAGCAGCTACAGGGGCCCTAGAAACACCATATATTTT
CASSSYRGPRNTIYF
>TRBD1|.|TRBV2|TRBJ2-2
TGTGCCAGCAGTTCCAACCCAGGACAGGGCCCCGTGGCCGGGGAGCTGTTTTTT
CASSSNPGQGPVAGELFF
>TRBD2|once|TRBV6-5|TRBJ2-1
TGTGCCAGCAGTTATGGGGGGGGCGGGAGGAATGGTAAGCAGTTCTTC
CASSYGGGGRNGKQFF
>TRBD1|.|TRBV27|TRBJ2-2
TGTGCCAGCAGTTTATCCGGACAGGGGGCAGGCACCGGGGAGCTGTTTTTT
CASSLSGQGAGTGELFF
>.|.|TRBV4-3|TRBJ1-1
TGCGCCAGCAGCCAAAACATTTTAACAAACACTGAAGCTTTCTTT
CASSQNILTNTEAFF
>.|.|TRBV5-1|TRBJ2-2
TGCGCCAGCCGACGCGGACTTGGCGGGGATTCACCCTCGAACACCGGGGAGCTGTTTTTT
CASRRGLGGDSPSNTGELFF
>.|.|TRBV4-2|TRBJ2-7
TGTGCCAGCAGCCAAGACCATCCGGGAGAGGTGGTAAGGGTTGGCTACGAGCAGTACTTC
CASSQDHPGEVVRVGYEQYF
>.|few|TRBV23-1|TRBJ2-2
TGCGCCAGCAGTCAACAGGGGCCCACCGGGGAGCTGTTTTTT
CASSQQGPTGELFF
>TRBD1|few|TRBV27|TRBJ1-2
TGTGCCAGCCAAAACGGACAGGCCCCCTTC
CASQNGQAPF
>.|.|TRBV6-6|TRBJ2-7
TGTGCCAGCAGTTCCCTACCGGGACATTCTCCCCACGAGCAGTACTTC
CASSSLPGHSPHEQYF
>.|.|TRBV9|TRBJ2-5
TGTGCCAGCAGCGTAGATTTGGGAGGGGGAGAGACCCAGTACTTC
CASSVDLGGGETQYF
>TRBD1|.|TRBV25-1|TRBJ2-2
TGTGCCAGCAGCAGGACAGGGCCGAGAACCGGGGAGCTGTTTTTT
CASSRTGPRTGELFF
>.|few|TRBV9|TRBJ1-1
TGTGCCAGCAGCCCTCGAAGCCAAGATCCCCCTGAAGCTTTCTTT
CASSPRSQDPPEAFF
>.|few|TRBV5-4|TRBJ2-7
TGTGCCAGCAGCGGCCAGGTAGGCGCGGGGGAGCAGTACTTC
CASSGQVGAGEQYF
>.|.|TRBV11-2|TRBJ2-5
TGTGCCAGCAGCTTAGTAGGCCAGGGACAAGAGACCCAGTACTTC
CASSLVGQGQETQYF